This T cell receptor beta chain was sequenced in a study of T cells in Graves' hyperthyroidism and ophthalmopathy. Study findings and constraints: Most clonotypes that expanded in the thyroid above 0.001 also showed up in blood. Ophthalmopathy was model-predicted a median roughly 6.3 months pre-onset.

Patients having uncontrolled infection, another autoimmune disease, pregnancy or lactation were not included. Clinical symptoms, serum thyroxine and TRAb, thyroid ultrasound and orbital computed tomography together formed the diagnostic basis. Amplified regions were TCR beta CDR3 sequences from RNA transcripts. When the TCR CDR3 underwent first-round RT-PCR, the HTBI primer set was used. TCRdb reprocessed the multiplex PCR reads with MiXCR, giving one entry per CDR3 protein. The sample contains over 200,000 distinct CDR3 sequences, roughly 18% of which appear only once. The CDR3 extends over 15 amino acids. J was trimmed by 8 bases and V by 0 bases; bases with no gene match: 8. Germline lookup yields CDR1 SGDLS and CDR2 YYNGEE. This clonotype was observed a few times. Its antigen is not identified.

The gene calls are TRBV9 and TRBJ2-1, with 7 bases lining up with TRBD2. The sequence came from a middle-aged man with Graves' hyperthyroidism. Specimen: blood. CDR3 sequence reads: CASSVASGPGHEQFF. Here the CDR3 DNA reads TGTGCCAGCAGCGTAGCTAGCGGCCCGGGGCATGAGCAGTTCTTC.